This TCR beta chain was identified in a study of patients and donors after allogeneic stem cell transplantation. CDR1 and CDR2 from the germline V gene are MNHNY and SVGAGI (reference sequence). The ends were cut back, 4 bases at V and 9 bases at J, with 13 bases in the middle. This CDR3 contains 13 residues. From the RT-PCR reads, TCRdb called clonotypes with MiXCR, one entry per CDR3 protein. The sample has roughly 200,000 distinct CDR3 sequences; over 30% are singletons. Material for sequencing was blood, either unsorted or a sorted T cell fraction (not recorded which). This clonotype was obtained from a human donor who was either an allogeneic HSCT recipient or a stem cell or donor lymphocyte infusion donor (not recorded which). It is not recorded whose cells these are; they may come from a transplant donor. V and J are TRBV6-6 and TRBJ2-1, with D tentatively TRBD2 (7 bases). CDR3 in DNA: TGTGCCAGCAGTTTGGGGGGGCCGATTGAGCAGTTCTTC. Translation gives CASSLGGPIEQFF.